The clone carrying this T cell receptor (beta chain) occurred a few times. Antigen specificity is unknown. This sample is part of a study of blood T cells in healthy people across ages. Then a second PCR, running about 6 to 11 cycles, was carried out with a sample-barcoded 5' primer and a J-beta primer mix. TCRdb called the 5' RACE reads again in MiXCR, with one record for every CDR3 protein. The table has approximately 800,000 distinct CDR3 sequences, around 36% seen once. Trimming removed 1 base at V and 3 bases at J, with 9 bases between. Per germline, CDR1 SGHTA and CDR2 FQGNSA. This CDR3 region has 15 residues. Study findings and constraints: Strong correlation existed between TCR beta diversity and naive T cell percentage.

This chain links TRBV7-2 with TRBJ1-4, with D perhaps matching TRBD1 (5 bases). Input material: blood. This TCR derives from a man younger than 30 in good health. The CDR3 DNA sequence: TGTGCCAGCAGCTTAGGCAGGGTATCTAATGAAAAACTGTTTTTT. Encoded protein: CASSLGRVSNEKLFF.